This TCR beta chain was sequenced during a study of cytomegalovirus exposure and HLA in healthy donors. Comments on this clone: The antigen remains undetermined.

The PCR had 60 Vbeta and 13 Jbeta primers. Clones were read by immunoSEQ multiplex PCR, and TCRdb kept only the in-frame ones, dropping some. The sample has 55,000 to 75,000 clones, roughly four fifths seen once; the top ten hold more than 7%. CDR3 length equals 14 residues. V dropped 3 bases and J dropped 4; count of bases not matched to a gene: 5. CDR1 and CDR2 (germline): GTSNPN, SVGIG (reference sequence). Healthy bone marrow donors made up the cohort. Study outcomes and limitations: A list of 150 or so TCR beta chains associated with cytomegalovirus was given. A later analysis showed HLA-associated TCR beta chains outstripping equally common others in clonal expansion. Available immune exposure information was restricted to CMV serostatus only.

Sequenced material: PBMCs. The TCR originated in a young woman in good health and CMV-seropositive. J is TRBJ1-2 and V is TRBV30; 10 nucleotides match TRBD1. The DNA for the CDR3 is TGTGCCTGGAGACTGACAGGGGGCAGCTATGGCTACACCTTC. Its translation: CAWRLTGGSYGYTF.